Listed below are T cell receptor beta chains from one sample, sequenced in a study of blood T cells in healthy people across ages. Using its own MiXCR run on the 5' RACE reads, TCRdb lists one record per CDR3 protein. Of under 1,000,000 distinct CDR3 sequences in the sample, roughly 34% are singletons; the top ten hold over 10%. The sample taken for sequencing was blood. The receptors shown here come from a man younger than 35 in good health. Both conserved end residues are part of each CDR3. A D gene is named only where the DNA matches it firmly. Size values are once, few and many counts, or a class for expanded clones, and some rows have none.

D gene: TRBD1
clone size: many
J gene: TRBJ1-2
V gene: TRBV5-1
CDR3 DNA: TGCGCCAGCAGCGGGACAGGGGAGGATGGCTACACCTTC
CDR3 protein: CASSGTGEDGYTF

D gene: -
clone size: few
J gene: TRBJ2-7
V gene: TRBV20-1
CDR3 DNA: TGCAGTGCTTCCGGGACCGTAGGTGGGACCTACGAGCAGTACTTC
CDR3 protein: CSASGTVGGTYEQYF

D gene: -
clone size: few
J gene: TRBJ1-4
V gene: TRBV10-3
CDR3 DNA: TGTGCCATCAGTGACGAGGTCAATGAAAAACTGTTTTTT
CDR3 protein: CAISDEVNEKLFF

D gene: TRBD2
clone size: few
J gene: TRBJ2-7
V gene: TRBV6-2/TRBV6-3
CDR3 DNA: TGTGCCAGCAGTTACTCGAATCTCCTAGCGGGGCTCTCCTACGAGCAGTACTTC
CDR3 protein: CASSYSNLLAGLSYEQYF

D gene: -
clone size: -
J gene: TRBJ2-1
V gene: TRBV5-6
CDR3 DNA: TGTGCCAGCAGCTTGGGAGGGCCTGAGTTCTTC
CDR3 protein: CASSLGGPEFF

D gene: -
clone size: -
J gene: TRBJ2-7
V gene: TRBV12-3/TRBV12-4
CDR3 DNA: TGTGCCAGCAGTTCCGAACCGGGACTTCACTACAATGAGCAGTACTTC
CDR3 protein: CASSSEPGLHYNEQYF

D gene: TRBD1
clone size: -
J gene: TRBJ2-5
V gene: TRBV11-2
CDR3 DNA: TGTGCCAGCAGCCGCCGGGACAGGGGAGGGAATGAGCAGTACTTC
CDR3 protein: CASSRRDRGGNEQYF

D gene: -
clone size: -
J gene: TRBJ2-3
V gene: TRBV10-3
CDR3 DNA: TGTGCCATCAGTGGGGGGGCGGGCACAGATACGCAGTATTTT
CDR3 protein: CAISGGAGTDTQYF

D gene: -
clone size: few
J gene: TRBJ1-2
V gene: TRBV29-1
CDR3 DNA: TGCAGCGTTGTAGGAGGAAGACAGCTCAAGTATGGCTACACCTTC
CDR3 protein: CSVVGGRQLKYGYTF

D gene: TRBD1
clone size: -
J gene: TRBJ1-4
V gene: TRBV23-1
CDR3 DNA: TGCGCCAGCAGTCCTCGCCAGGGGGCAGATATGTGGACTAATGAAAAACTGTTTTTT
CDR3 protein: CASSPRQGADMWTNEKLFF

D gene: -
clone size: many
J gene: TRBJ2-1
V gene: TRBV18
CDR3 DNA: TGTGCCAGCTCACCACCGGGGGAGCAGTTCTTC
CDR3 protein: CASSPPGEQFF

D gene: -
clone size: once
J gene: TRBJ2-7
V gene: TRBV27
CDR3 DNA: TGTGCCAGCGGCAGAGACGGCGGGCCCAGTTACGAGCAGTACTTC
CDR3 protein: CASGRDGGPSYEQYF

D gene: -
clone size: -
J gene: TRBJ2-3
V gene: TRBV9
CDR3 DNA: TGTGCCAGCAGCGCGACAGGACGACCCACAGATACGCAGTATTTT
CDR3 protein: CASSATGRPTDTQYF

D gene: TRBD1
clone size: many
J gene: TRBJ2-1
V gene: TRBV9
CDR3 DNA: TGTGCCAGCAGCGTAGGACAGGGCGTCTACAATGAGCAGTTCTTC
CDR3 protein: CASSVGQGVYNEQFF

D gene: TRBD1
clone size: -
J gene: TRBJ1-1
V gene: TRBV6-2/TRBV6-3
CDR3 DNA: TGTGCCAGCAGTCCCGGGGACAGGGCGGGTGAAGCTTTCTTT
CDR3 protein: CASSPGDRAGEAFF

D gene: -
clone size: many
J gene: TRBJ2-3
V gene: TRBV7-9
CDR3 DNA: TGTGCCAGCAGCCAAACCGTAGATACGCAGTATTTT
CDR3 protein: CASSQTVDTQYF

D gene: -
clone size: -
J gene: TRBJ2-3
V gene: TRBV5-1
CDR3 DNA: TGCGCCAGCGGCTTGGAAGGCAGCTACACAGATACGCAGTATTTT
CDR3 protein: CASGLEGSYTDTQYF

D gene: -
clone size: -
J gene: TRBJ1-1
V gene: TRBV4-3
CDR3 DNA: TGCGCCAGCAGCCCGGGTAGGTCCTTAATGAACACTGAAGCTTTCTTT
CDR3 protein: CASSPGRSLMNTEAFF

D gene: TRBD2
clone size: many
J gene: TRBJ2-1
V gene: TRBV20-1
CDR3 DNA: TGCAGTGCTCCCCGTCCCCTAGCGGGGCACAATGAGCAGTTCTTC
CDR3 protein: CSAPRPLAGHNEQFF

D gene: -
clone size: -
J gene: TRBJ1-6
V gene: TRBV3-1
CDR3 DNA: TGTGCCAGCAGCCAAGATATGGCAGGTTGGGTTTCACCCCTCCACTTT
CDR3 protein: CASSQDMAGWVSPLHF

D gene: -
clone size: -
J gene: TRBJ1-5
V gene: TRBV20-1
CDR3 DNA: TGCAGTGCTAGTATCCCAGGGGCTGTCGGGATCCCCCAGCATTTT
CDR3 protein: CSASIPGAVGIPQHF

D gene: -
clone size: few
J gene: TRBJ1-1
V gene: TRBV27
CDR3 DNA: TGTGCCAGCAGACTTCTACAGCTGAACACTGAAGCTTTCTTT
CDR3 protein: CASRLLQLNTEAFF

D gene: -
clone size: -
J gene: TRBJ2-7
V gene: TRBV4-1
CDR3 DNA: TGCGCCAGCAGCCAAGCGGCGGGACAGAGCTACGAGCAGTACTTC
CDR3 protein: CASSQAAGQSYEQYF

D gene: TRBD1
clone size: many
J gene: TRBJ2-5
V gene: TRBV6-5
CDR3 DNA: TGTGCCAGCAGTTACCAATATGACAGGGCCAGTCAAGAGACCCAGTACTTC
CDR3 protein: CASSYQYDRASQETQYF

D gene: TRBD1
clone size: few
J gene: TRBJ2-1
V gene: TRBV20-1
CDR3 DNA: TGCAGTGCTAACCGGGACAGGGGCGCCGGTGGGCAGTTCTTC
CDR3 protein: CSANRDRGAGGQFF

D gene: -
clone size: few
J gene: TRBJ2-5
V gene: TRBV4-3
CDR3 DNA: TGCGCCAGCAGCCAAACGTCCCAAGAGACCCAGTACTTC
CDR3 protein: CASSQTSQETQYF

D gene: -
clone size: -
J gene: TRBJ2-7
V gene: TRBV7-9
CDR3 DNA: TGTGCCAGCCACAGGTCCTACAATGAGCAGTACTTC
CDR3 protein: CASHRSYNEQYF

D gene: TRBD2
clone size: once
J gene: TRBJ2-2
V gene: TRBV7-9
CDR3 DNA: TGTGCCTGCAGCAAACCGGGACTAGTTGTCGGGGAGCTGTTTTTT
CDR3 protein: CACSKPGLVVGELFF

D gene: -
clone size: -
J gene: TRBJ2-7
V gene: TRBV10-3
CDR3 DNA: TGTGCCATCAGTGAGTCGCGGGCGGTATTCTACGAGCAGTACTTC
CDR3 protein: CAISESRAVFYEQYF

D gene: -
clone size: few
J gene: TRBJ1-4
V gene: TRBV14
CDR3 DNA: TGTGCCAGCACCCTTGGGACCTCAACTAATGAAAAACTGTTTTTT
CDR3 protein: CASTLGTSTNEKLFF

D gene: TRBD1
clone size: many
J gene: TRBJ1-2
V gene: TRBV29-1
CDR3 DNA: TGCAGCGTTGGGGGGACAGGGGGGAACTATGGCTACACCTTC
CDR3 protein: CSVGGTGGNYGYTF

D gene: TRBD1
clone size: few
J gene: TRBJ2-3
V gene: TRBV7-8
CDR3 DNA: TGTGCCAGCAGCCCTGTGGGGACAGGGGAGTATTTT
CDR3 protein: CASSPVGTGEYF

D gene: -
clone size: -
J gene: TRBJ1-1
V gene: TRBV2
CDR3 DNA: TGTGCCAGCAGTGACGTAGGGGGTGACACTGAAGCTTTCTTT
CDR3 protein: CASSDVGGDTEAFF

D gene: -
clone size: few
J gene: TRBJ2-2
V gene: TRBV4-2
CDR3 DNA: TGTGCCAGCAGCCAAGATAGGGAGGGGGCCCTCACCGGGGAGCTGTTTTTT
CDR3 protein: CASSQDREGALTGELFF

D gene: -
clone size: -
J gene: TRBJ1-3
V gene: TRBV12-3/TRBV12-4
CDR3 DNA: TGTGCCAGCATCCCCTCTGGAAACACCATATATTTT
CDR3 protein: CASIPSGNTIYF

D gene: -
clone size: few
J gene: TRBJ1-2
V gene: TRBV5-5
CDR3 DNA: TGTGCCAGCAGCACGCTAACGGGGACTATGGGTGGCTACACCTTC
CDR3 protein: CASSTLTGTMGGYTF

D gene: -
clone size: few
J gene: TRBJ1-4
V gene: TRBV5-1
CDR3 DNA: TGCGCCAGCAGCTCCGCGGGGTTAAATGAAAAACTGTTTTTT
CDR3 protein: CASSSAGLNEKLFF

D gene: -
clone size: -
J gene: TRBJ1-2
V gene: TRBV7-9
CDR3 DNA: TGTGCCAGCAGCTCCCCCGGGGAGGGCACTAACTATGGCTACACCTTC
CDR3 protein: CASSSPGEGTNYGYTF

D gene: -
clone size: many
J gene: TRBJ1-1
V gene: TRBV4-2
CDR3 DNA: TGTGCCAGCAGCCAAGATAGGTCGGCCCCTGAAGCTTTCTTT
CDR3 protein: CASSQDRSAPEAFF

D gene: TRBD1
clone size: -
J gene: TRBJ2-3
V gene: TRBV4-3
CDR3 DNA: TGCGCCAGCAGCCAAGAAGGTGACGCAGGGGGCGCAGATACGCAGTATTTT
CDR3 protein: CASSQEGDAGGADTQYF

D gene: -
clone size: few
J gene: TRBJ2-3
V gene: TRBV27
CDR3 DNA: TGTGCCAGCAGTTCCTGGACAGAGACAGATACGCAGTATTTT
CDR3 protein: CASSSWTETDTQYF

D gene: -
clone size: -
J gene: TRBJ1-4
V gene: TRBV6-1
CDR3 DNA: TGTGCCAGCACTTACCAGACTAATGAAAAACTGTTTTTT
CDR3 protein: CASTYQTNEKLFF

D gene: TRBD1
clone size: -
J gene: TRBJ2-1
V gene: TRBV9
CDR3 DNA: TGTGCCAGCAGCGACGACAGGGTCGATGAGCAGTTCTTC
CDR3 protein: CASSDDRVDEQFF

D gene: TRBD1
clone size: -
J gene: TRBJ1-2
V gene: TRBV27
CDR3 DNA: TGTGCCAGCAGTTTGGCCGAGACAGGGATTGATGGCTACACCTTC
CDR3 protein: CASSLAETGIDGYTF

D gene: -
clone size: few
J gene: TRBJ2-3
V gene: TRBV5-1
CDR3 DNA: TGCGCCAGCAGCTTGGCCGTAGGGGGGGGCCGTGGCACAGATACGCAGTATTTT
CDR3 protein: CASSLAVGGGRGTDTQYF

D gene: -
clone size: many
J gene: TRBJ2-6
V gene: TRBV12-3/TRBV12-4
CDR3 DNA: TGTGCCAGCAGTGGAAGCTCTGGGGCCAACGTCCTGACTTTC
CDR3 protein: CASSGSSGANVLTF

D gene: -
clone size: few
J gene: TRBJ2-5
V gene: TRBV12-3/TRBV12-4
CDR3 DNA: TGTGCCAGCAGTTCTGGAGGAGCAAGGGAGACCCAGTACTTC
CDR3 protein: CASSSGGARETQYF

D gene: TRBD2
clone size: -
J gene: TRBJ2-1
V gene: TRBV5-6
CDR3 DNA: TGTGCCAGCAGCTTCTATAGCGGGGCCCCCCACAATGAGCAGTTCTTC
CDR3 protein: CASSFYSGAPHNEQFF

D gene: -
clone size: -
J gene: TRBJ2-1
V gene: TRBV7-9
CDR3 DNA: TGTGCCAGCAGCCGTTCCGGGGGAACCAATGAGCAGTTCTTC
CDR3 protein: CASSRSGGTNEQFF

D gene: -
clone size: -
J gene: TRBJ2-3
V gene: TRBV15
CDR3 DNA: TGTGCCACCAGCAGAGATCAGGCGGGCACGACAGATACGCAGTATTTT
CDR3 protein: CATSRDQAGTTDTQYF

D gene: TRBD2
clone size: -
J gene: TRBJ2-3
V gene: TRBV12-3/TRBV12-4
CDR3 DNA: TGTGCCAGCGAAGCGGGGGTGAGTACAGATACGCAGTATTTT
CDR3 protein: CASEAGVSTDTQYF

D gene: -
clone size: -
J gene: TRBJ2-1
V gene: TRBV7-2
CDR3 DNA: TGTGCCAGCAGCTTAGTCCCTTCGGAGCTGTTACTAAATGAGCAGTTCTTC
CDR3 protein: CASSLVPSELLLNEQFF

D gene: -
clone size: -
J gene: TRBJ1-1
V gene: TRBV4-3
CDR3 DNA: TGCGCCAGCAGCCCTACCACAACCACTGAAGCTTTCTTT
CDR3 protein: CASSPTTTTEAFF

D gene: -
clone size: -
J gene: TRBJ1-3
V gene: TRBV29-1
CDR3 DNA: TGCAGCGTTTCTCAGGGAATCGGAGAAAACACCATATATTTT
CDR3 protein: CSVSQGIGENTIYF